This is a list of T cell receptor beta chains from one sample in a study of shared clonotypes between healthy human individuals. Only in-frame clones appear in the TCRdb table, and some are missing; sequencing was by immunoSEQ multiplex PCR. The repertoire holds hundreds of thousands of clones, with nearly 98% as singletons. The specimen was naive CD8+ T cells sorted from blood. The receptors shown here come from a man aged 25-45 years in good health. Each CDR3 is given without its conserved first and last residue. Fields, in order: V gene, J gene, D gene, CDR3 protein. The D gene is left open where the match is weak.

TRBV30	TRBJ2-7	-	AWDRVPPYEQY
TRBV12-2	TRBJ2-1	-	ASRLRRATSGSLDEQF
TRBV10-1	TRBJ2-1	TRBD2	ASSASLASNEQF
TRBV4-2	TRBJ1-1	TRBD1	ASSHGTGQTEAF
TRBV7-6	TRBJ2-1	-	ASSPGEYNEQF
TRBV7-9	TRBJ2-7	-	ASSSPGGYYEQY
TRBV6-1	TRBJ2-7	TRBD1	ATLRTGAEQY
TRBV6-4	TRBJ1-2	-	ASSDSGRESYGYT
TRBV30	TRBJ2-7	-	AWNTGSPYEQY
TRBV7-2	TRBJ2-7	-	ASSPYSTYEQY
TRBV7-9	TRBJ2-3	-	ASSAQVALDTQY
TRBV7-8	TRBJ2-1	-	ASSTRFVYNEQF
TRBV10-3	TRBJ1-1	-	AISVGTEAF
TRBV5-1	TRBJ1-2	-	ASSLYGEANYGYT
TRBV7-9	TRBJ2-7	TRBD2	ASSAGGDEQY
TRBV27	TRBJ2-7	-	ASSFRSEQY
TRBV11-2	TRBJ1-3	-	ASSLSGTGNTIY
TRBV9	TRBJ2-1	TRBD2	ASSAPVSGIDEQF
TRBV30	TRBJ1-4	-	AGTEGIEKLF
TRBV19	TRBJ2-1	TRBD2	ACELSGIGNEQF
TRBV5-4	TRBJ1-2	-	ASRREPPYGYT
TRBV11-2	TRBJ1-1	-	ASMGNTEAF
TRBV6-1	TRBJ1-1	-	ASKRGEGPNTEAF
TRBV5-1	TRBJ2-7	-	ASSYLPRENYEQY
TRBV29-1	TRBJ2-7	-	SVATGSYEQY
TRBV19	TRBJ2-7	-	ASSINPTYEQY
TRBV28	TRBJ2-7	TRBD2	ASSPSGGSYEQY